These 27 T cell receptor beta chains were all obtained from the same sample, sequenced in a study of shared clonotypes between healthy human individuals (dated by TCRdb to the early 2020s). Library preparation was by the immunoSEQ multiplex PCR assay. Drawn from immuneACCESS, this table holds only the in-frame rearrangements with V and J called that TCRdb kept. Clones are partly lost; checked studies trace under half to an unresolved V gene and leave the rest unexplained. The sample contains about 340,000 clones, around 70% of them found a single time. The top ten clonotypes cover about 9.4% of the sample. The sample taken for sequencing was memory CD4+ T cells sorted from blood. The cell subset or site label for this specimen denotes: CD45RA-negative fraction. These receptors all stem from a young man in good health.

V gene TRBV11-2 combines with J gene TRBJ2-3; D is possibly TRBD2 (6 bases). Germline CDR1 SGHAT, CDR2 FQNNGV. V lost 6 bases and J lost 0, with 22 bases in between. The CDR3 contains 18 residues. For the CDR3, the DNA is TGTGCCAGCAGGCCGACTAGGACCGCTGAGTATAGCACAGATACGCAGTATTTT. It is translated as CASRPTRTAEYSTDTQYF. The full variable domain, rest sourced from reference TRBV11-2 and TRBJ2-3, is EAGVAQSPRYKIIEKRQSVAFWCNPISGHATLYWYQQILGQGPKLLIQFQNNGVVDDSQLPKDRFSAERLKGVDSTLKIQPAKLEDSAVYLCASRPTRTAEYSTDTQYFGPGTRLTVL.

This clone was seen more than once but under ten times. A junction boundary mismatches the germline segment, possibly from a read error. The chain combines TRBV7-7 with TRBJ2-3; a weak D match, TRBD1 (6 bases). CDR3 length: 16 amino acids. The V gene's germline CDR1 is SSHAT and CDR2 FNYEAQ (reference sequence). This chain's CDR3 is CASSFNRVRGLDTQYF. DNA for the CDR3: TGTGCTAGCAGCTTTAACAGGGTTCGGGGTTTAGATACGCAGTATTTT. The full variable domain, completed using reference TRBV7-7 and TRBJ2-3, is GAGVSQSPRYKVTKRGQDVTLRCDPISSHATLYWYQQALGQGPEFLTYFNYEAQPDKSGLPSDRFSAERPEGSISTLTIQRTEQRDSAMYRCASSFNRVRGLDTQYFGPGTRLTVL.

CDR3 DNA: TGTGCCAGCAGCCCCGTGGCCGTTGTGAGGGCTTTCTTT. Protein product: CASSPVAVVRAFF. This chain joins TRBV14 and TRBJ1-1; no firm D call. Trimming stripped 4 bases from V and 11 bases from J, with 17 bases between. The CDR3 spans 13 residues. Looked up from germline, CDR1 is SGHDN and CDR2 is FVKESK.

The CDR3 coding sequence is TGTGCCAGCAGTCTGGACAGGTCCTACGAGCAGTACTTC. Protein sequence: CASSLDRSYEQYF. The chain uses TRBV7-6 and TRBJ2-7; 7 nucleotides match TRBD1. The CDR3 has 13 residues. Looked up from germline, CDR1 is SGHVS and CDR2 is FNYEAQ. Trimming at V came to 6 bases and at J to 1 base, leaving 3 bases not matched to a gene.

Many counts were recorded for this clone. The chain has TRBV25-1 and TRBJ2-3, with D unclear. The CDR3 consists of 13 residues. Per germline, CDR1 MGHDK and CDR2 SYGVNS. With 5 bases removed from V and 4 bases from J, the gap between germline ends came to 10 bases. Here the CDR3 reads CASSPRASDTQYF. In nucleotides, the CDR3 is TGTGCCAGCAGTCCCCGGGCCTCAGATACGCAGTATTTT.

In DNA form, the CDR3 reads TGTGCCATCAATGGGGGCGACCGGGCTGAGCAGTTCTTC. This translates into CAINGGDRAEQFF. The rearrangement uses TRBV10-3 and TRBJ2-1; possibly TRBD1 for D (6 bases). With 7 bases removed from V and 9 bases from J, the gap between germline ends came to 16 bases. Germline V lookup: CDR1 ENHRY, CDR2 SYGVKD. The CDR3 is 13 amino acids.

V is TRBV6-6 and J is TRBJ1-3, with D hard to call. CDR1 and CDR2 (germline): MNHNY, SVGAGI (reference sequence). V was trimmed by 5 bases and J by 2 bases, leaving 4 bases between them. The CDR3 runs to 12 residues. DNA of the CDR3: TGTGCCAGCAGTCCCACTGGAAACACCATATATTTT. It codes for CASSPTGNTIYF.

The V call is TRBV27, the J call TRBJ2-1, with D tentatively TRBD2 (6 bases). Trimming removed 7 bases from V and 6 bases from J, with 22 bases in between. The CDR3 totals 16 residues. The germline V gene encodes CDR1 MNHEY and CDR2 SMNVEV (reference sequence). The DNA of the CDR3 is TGTGCCAGCACCTTAGAGCGGGCCACCCGAGGCAATGAGCAGTTCTTC. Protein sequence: CASTLERATRGNEQFF.

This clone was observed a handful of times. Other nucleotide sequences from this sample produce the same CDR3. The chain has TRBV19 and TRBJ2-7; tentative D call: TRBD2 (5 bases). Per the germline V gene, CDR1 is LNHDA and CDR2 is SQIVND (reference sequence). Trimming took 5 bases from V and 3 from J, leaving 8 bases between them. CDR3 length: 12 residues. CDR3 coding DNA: TGTGCCAGTAGTGATCGGGGCTACGAGCAGTACTTC. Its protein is CASSDRGYEQYF. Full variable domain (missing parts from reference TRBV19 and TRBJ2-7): DGGITQSPKYLFRKEGQNVTLSCEQNLNHDAMYWYRQDPGQGLRLIYYSQIVNDFQKGDIAEGYSVSREKKESFPLTVTSAQKNPTAFYLCASSDRGYEQYFGPGTRLTVT.

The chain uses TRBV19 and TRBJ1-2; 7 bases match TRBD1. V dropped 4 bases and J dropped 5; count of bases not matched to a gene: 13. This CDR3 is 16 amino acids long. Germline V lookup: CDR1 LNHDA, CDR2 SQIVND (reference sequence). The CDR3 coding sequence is TGTGCCAGTAGTACTAGAGCCCCGGGACAGTCTTATGGCTACACCTTC. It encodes CASSTRAPGQSYGYTF.

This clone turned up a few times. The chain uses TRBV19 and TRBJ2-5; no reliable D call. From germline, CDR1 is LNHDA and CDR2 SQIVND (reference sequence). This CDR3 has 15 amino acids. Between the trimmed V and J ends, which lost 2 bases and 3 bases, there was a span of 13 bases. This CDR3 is CASSIRWSLEETQYF. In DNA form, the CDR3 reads TGTGCCAGTAGTATACGGTGGAGTCTGGAAGAGACCCAGTACTTC.

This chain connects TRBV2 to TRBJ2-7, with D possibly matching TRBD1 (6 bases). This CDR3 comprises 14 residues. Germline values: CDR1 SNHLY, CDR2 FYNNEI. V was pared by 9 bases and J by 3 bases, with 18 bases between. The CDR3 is CASSTHGTYYEQYF. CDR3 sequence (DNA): TGTGCCAGTTCGACACACGGGACATACTACGAGCAGTACTTC.

The CDR3 is CASSLGQDGNQPQHF. The CDR3 DNA follows: TGTGCCAGCAGCTTAGGCCAGGATGGGAATCAGCCCCAGCATTTT. V gene TRBV7-8 combines with J gene TRBJ1-5; D not certain. The germline V gene has CDR1 SGHVS and CDR2 FQNEAQ. V dropped 1 base and J dropped 4 bases, with 11 bases sitting between them. The CDR3 extends over 15 amino acids.

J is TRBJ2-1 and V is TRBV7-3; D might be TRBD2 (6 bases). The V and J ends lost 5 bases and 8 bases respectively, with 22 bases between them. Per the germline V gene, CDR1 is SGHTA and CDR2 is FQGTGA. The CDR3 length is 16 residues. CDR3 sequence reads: CASSPQGNSRRDEQFF. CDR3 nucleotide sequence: TGTGCCAGCAGCCCCCAGGGTAATAGTAGGAGGGATGAGCAGTTCTTC. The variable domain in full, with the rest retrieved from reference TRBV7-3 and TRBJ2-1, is GAGVSQTPSNKVTEKGKYVELRCDPISGHTALYWYRQSLGQGPEFLIYFQGTGAADDSGLPNDRFFAVRPEGSVSTLKIQRTERGDSAVYLCASSPQGNSRRDEQFFGPGTRLTVL.

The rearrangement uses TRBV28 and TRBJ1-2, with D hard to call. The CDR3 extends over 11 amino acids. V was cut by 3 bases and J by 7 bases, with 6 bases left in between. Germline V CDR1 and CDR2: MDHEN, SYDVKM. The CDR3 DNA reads TGTGCCAGCAGTTTGGCCGGTGGCTACACCTTC. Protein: CASSLAGGYTF.

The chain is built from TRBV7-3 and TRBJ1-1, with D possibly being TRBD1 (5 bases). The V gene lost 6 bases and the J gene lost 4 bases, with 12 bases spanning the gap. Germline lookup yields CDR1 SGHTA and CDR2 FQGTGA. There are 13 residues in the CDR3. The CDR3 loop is CASRAQVRTEAFF. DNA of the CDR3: TGTGCCAGCAGGGCACAGGTTCGCACTGAAGCTTTCTTT.

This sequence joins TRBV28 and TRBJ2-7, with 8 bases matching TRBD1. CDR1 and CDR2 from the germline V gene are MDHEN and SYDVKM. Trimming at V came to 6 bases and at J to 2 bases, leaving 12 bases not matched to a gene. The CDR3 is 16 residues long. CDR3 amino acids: CASSRTTGTGPYEQYF. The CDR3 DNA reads TGTGCCAGCAGCAGAACGACCGGGACAGGCCCCTACGAGCAGTACTTC.

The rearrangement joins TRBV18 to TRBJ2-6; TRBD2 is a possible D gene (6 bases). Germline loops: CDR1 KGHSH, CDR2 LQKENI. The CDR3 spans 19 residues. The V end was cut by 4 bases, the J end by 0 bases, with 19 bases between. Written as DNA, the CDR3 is TGTGCCAGCTCACTACTTAGCGGAACGCAAAGCTCTGGGGCCAACGTCCTGACTTTC. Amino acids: CASSLLSGTQSSGANVLTF.

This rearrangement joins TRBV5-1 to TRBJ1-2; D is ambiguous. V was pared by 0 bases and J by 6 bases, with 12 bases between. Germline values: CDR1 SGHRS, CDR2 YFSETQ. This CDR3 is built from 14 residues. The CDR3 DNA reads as TGCGCCAGCAGCTTGGAAGGGCGTGAAGATGGCTACACCTTC. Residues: CASSLEGREDGYTF.

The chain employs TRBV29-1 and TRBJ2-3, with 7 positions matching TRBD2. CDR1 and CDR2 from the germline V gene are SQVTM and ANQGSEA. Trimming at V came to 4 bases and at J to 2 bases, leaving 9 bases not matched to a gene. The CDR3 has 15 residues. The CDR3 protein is CSVVVASGDTDTQYF. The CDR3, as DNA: TGCAGCGTTGTTGTAGCAAGCGGGGACACAGATACGCAGTATTTT.

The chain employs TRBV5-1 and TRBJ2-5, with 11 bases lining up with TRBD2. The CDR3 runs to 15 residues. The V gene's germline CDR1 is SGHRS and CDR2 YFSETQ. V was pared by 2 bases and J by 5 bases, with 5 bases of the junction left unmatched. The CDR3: CASSFTSGGGETQYF. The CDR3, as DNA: TGCGCCAGCAGCTTTACTAGCGGGGGCGGGGAGACCCAGTACTTC.

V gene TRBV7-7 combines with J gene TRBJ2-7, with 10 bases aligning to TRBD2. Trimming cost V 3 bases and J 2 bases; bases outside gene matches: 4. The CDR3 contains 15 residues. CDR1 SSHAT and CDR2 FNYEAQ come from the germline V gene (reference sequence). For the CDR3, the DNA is TGTGCCAGCAGCTTTGACCTAGCGGGAGCCTACGAGCAGTACTTC. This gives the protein CASSFDLAGAYEQYF.

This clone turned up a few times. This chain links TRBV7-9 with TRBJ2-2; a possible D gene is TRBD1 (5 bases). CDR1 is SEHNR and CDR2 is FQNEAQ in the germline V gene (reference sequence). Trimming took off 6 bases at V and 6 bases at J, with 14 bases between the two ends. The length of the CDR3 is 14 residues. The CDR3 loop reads CASSLVQGSGELFF. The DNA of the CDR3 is TGTGCCAGCAGTCTAGTTCAGGGATCCGGGGAGCTGTTTTTT.

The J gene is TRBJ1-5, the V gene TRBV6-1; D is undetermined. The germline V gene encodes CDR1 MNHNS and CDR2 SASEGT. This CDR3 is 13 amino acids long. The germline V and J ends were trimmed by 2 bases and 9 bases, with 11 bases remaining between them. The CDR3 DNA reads TGTGCCAGCAGTGAACAATGGTCTCGGCCCCAGCATTTT. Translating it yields CASSEQWSRPQHF.

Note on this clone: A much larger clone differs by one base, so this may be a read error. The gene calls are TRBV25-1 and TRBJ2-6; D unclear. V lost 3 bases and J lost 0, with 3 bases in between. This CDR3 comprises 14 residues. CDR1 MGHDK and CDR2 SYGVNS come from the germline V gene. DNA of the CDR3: TGTGCCAGCAGTGACCACTCTGGGGCCAACGTCCTGACTTTC. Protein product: CASSDHSGANVLTF.

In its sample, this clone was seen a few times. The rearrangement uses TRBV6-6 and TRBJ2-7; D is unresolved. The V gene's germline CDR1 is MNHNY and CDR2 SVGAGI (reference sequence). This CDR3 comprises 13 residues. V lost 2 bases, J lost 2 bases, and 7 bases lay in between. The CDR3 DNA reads TGTGCCAGCAGTTACCCCCCCGCCTACGAGCAGTACTTC. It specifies CASSYPPAYEQYF.

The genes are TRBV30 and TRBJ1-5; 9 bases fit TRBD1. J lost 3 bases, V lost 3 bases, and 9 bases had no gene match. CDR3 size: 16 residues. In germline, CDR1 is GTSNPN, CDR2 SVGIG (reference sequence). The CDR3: CAWSQGQGIPNQPQHF. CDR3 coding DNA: TGTGCCTGGAGCCAAGGACAGGGGATCCCCAATCAGCCCCAGCATTTT.